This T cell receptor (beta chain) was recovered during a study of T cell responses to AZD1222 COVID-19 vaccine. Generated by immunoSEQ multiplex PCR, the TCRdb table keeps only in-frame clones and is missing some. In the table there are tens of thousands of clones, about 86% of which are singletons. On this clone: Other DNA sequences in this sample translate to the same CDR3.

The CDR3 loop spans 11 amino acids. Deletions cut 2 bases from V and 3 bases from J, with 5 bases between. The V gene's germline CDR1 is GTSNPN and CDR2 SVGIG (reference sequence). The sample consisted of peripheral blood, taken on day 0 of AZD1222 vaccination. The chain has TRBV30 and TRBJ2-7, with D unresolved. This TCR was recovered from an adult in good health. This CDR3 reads CAWSPGYEQYF. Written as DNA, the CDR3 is TGTGCCTGGAGTCCAGGCTACGAGCAGTACTTC.